This is a list of T cell receptor beta chains from one sample in a study of T and B cells in COVID-19 patients. Using its own MiXCR run on the multiplex PCR reads, TCRdb lists one record per CDR3 protein. This sample has 8,500 to 10,000 distinct CDR3 sequences, with around a third found just once. Sequencing used blood. These receptors came from a human donor who had recovered from COVID-19. CDR3s include the opening cysteine and the closing phenylalanine or tryptophan. The D gene is left open where the match is weak. Rows give clone size only sometimes, using once, few, many, or a class for an expanded clone.

TRBJ2-5,TRBV12-3/TRBV12-4,few,NA,TGTGCCAGCAGTTTGAATGGGGAGACCCAGTACTTC,CASSLNGETQYF
TRBJ2-3,TRBV24-1,few,TRBD2,TGTGCCACCAGTGATCTTCGCGGGGGTTACACAGATACGCAGTATTTT,CATSDLRGGYTDTQYF
TRBJ1-1,TRBV29-1,medium-sized,NA,TGCAGCGTTGAGGGGCGACAGGTGAACACTGAAGCTTTCTTT,CSVEGRQVNTEAFF
TRBJ2-7,TRBV6-4,NA,NA,TGTGCCAGGGACAACGACTACGAGCAGTACTTC,CARDNDYEQYF
TRBJ1-2,TRBV5-1,NA,NA,TGCGCCAGCAGCACCGGGACACACTATGGCTACACCTTC,CASSTGTHYGYTF
TRBJ2-5,TRBV29-1,medium-sized,NA,TGCAGCGTTAGTAAGGGACAAGAGACCCAGTACTTC,CSVSKGQETQYF
TRBJ2-7,TRBV12-3/TRBV12-4,medium-sized,TRBD1,TGTGCCAGCAGTTTAGCCCCCCCTCCAACAGACAGGGATGGCTACGAGCAGTACTTC,CASSLAPPPTDRDGYEQYF
TRBJ2-6,TRBV6-5,few,TRBD2,TGTGCCAGCAGTTATTTTCTAGCGGGGGGGCCCGGCTCTGGGGCCAACGTCCTGACTTTC,CASSYFLAGGPGSGANVLTF
TRBJ2-7,TRBV4-1,NA,TRBD1,TGCGCCAGCAGCCAAGGGGACAGGGCCGCCTACGAGCAGTACTTC,CASSQGDRAAYEQYF
TRBJ2-3,TRBV27,medium-sized,NA,TGTGCCACCTCTATGGGGGGCCGACCAGATACGCAGTATTTT,CATSMGGRPDTQYF
TRBJ1-6,TRBV18,few,NA,TGTGCCAGCTCACCCGTTCAGTTTAATTCACCCCTCCACTTT,CASSPVQFNSPLHF
TRBJ2-4,TRBV15,few,TRBD1,TGTGCCACCAGCAGCCGCGGACAGGGGTCGGCCAAAAACATTCAGTACTTC,CATSSRGQGSAKNIQYF
TRBJ2-7,TRBV7-2,few,TRBD2,TGTGCCAGCAGCTTAAGCGGGGGGACCTACGAGCAGTACTTC,CASSLSGGTYEQYF
TRBJ1-5,TRBV6-1,NA,TRBD1,TGTGCCAGTGACCCGGGACAGGGGTTTCAGCCCCAGCATTTT,CASDPGQGFQPQHF
TRBJ2-7,TRBV13,medium-sized,TRBD1,TGTGCCAGCAGCTTAGTTCGCGGACAGGGAAACTCCTACGAGCAGTACTTC,CASSLVRGQGNSYEQYF
TRBJ2-1,TRBV24-1,NA,TRBD2,TGTGCCACCAGTGATCCGCGGGTACGGGGGGGCCGTCAGTTCTTC,CATSDPRVRGGRQFF
TRBJ2-3,TRBV7-2,NA,NA,TGTGCCAGCAGCCACGGCCCAGCCCGCCAAGATACGCAGTATTTT,CASSHGPARQDTQYF
TRBJ2-3,TRBV14,NA,NA,TGTGCCAGCAGCCCGGGGCCGGGATTGCATTCTAGGGCGCAGTATTTT,CASSPGPGLHSRAQYF
TRBJ1-2,TRBV30,medium-sized,NA,TGTGCCTGGAGTGATAAGGGATTCGGGGGTGGCTACACCTTC,CAWSDKGFGGGYTF
TRBJ1-2,TRBV18,NA,TRBD1,TGTGCCAGCTCACCACCGTCGACAGGGTCGGAGGGGGGCTACACCTTC,CASSPPSTGSEGGYTF
TRBJ1-6,TRBV19,few,NA,TGTGCCAGTAGTAAACCGGGGCACTCCTATAATTCACCCCTCCACTTT,CASSKPGHSYNSPLHF
TRBJ1-2,TRBV20-1,NA,TRBD1,TGCAGTGCTAGAGGCCCGACAGGGTCCAACTATGGCTACACCTTC,CSARGPTGSNYGYTF
TRBJ2-2,TRBV15,medium-sized,NA,TGTGCCACCAGCAGAGCCCTTAAAGGGGAGCTGTTTTTT,CATSRALKGELFF
TRBJ1-4,TRBV19,medium-sized,NA,TGTGCCAGTAGTACCCCCCGGGACGGTGAAAAACTGTTTTTT,CASSTPRDGEKLFF
TRBJ2-7,TRBV6-5,NA,TRBD1,TGTGCCAGCAGTTCCCCGGGACAGGGGCGCTCCTACGAGCAGTACTTC,CASSSPGQGRSYEQYF
TRBJ2-2,TRBV18,few,NA,TGTGCCAGCTCACCGGGGGCGCGGACCGGGGAGCTGTTTTTT,CASSPGARTGELFF
TRBJ2-7,TRBV4-3,few,TRBD1,TGCGCCAGCAGCCCTGGACAGGGTTCCTACGAGCAGTACTTC,CASSPGQGSYEQYF
TRBJ1-2,TRBV27,few,NA,TGTGCCAGCAGCCAACGGGTTGGTGGAAGCTACACCTTC,CASSQRVGGSYTF
TRBJ1-2,TRBV7-9,NA,NA,TGTGCCAGCAGCCCTCCGGTCCCGAGTAGGGGCTACACCTTC,CASSPPVPSRGYTF
TRBJ1-1,TRBV5-4,few,NA,TGTGCCAGCAGGAACAGGGCCTGGAACACTGAAGCTTTCTTT,CASRNRAWNTEAFF
TRBJ1-2,TRBV5-1,NA,NA,TGCGCCAGCAGCATAATGGGGTTCGACTATGGCTACACCTTC,CASSIMGFDYGYTF
TRBJ2-3,TRBV20-1,few,TRBD2,TGCAGTGCTAGAGATGGACTAGCGGGGGGGCGGGATACGCAGTATTTT,CSARDGLAGGRDTQYF
TRBJ1-5,TRBV5-1,NA,TRBD1,TGCGCCAGCAGGGGGGACAGGGGGGATCAGCCCCAGCATTTT,CASRGDRGDQPQHF
TRBJ1-1,TRBV7-9,few,NA,TGTGCCAGCAGCCCACCGGGACACCTCATGAACACTGAAGCTTTCTTT,CASSPPGHLMNTEAFF
TRBJ1-2,TRBV10-3,few,TRBD1,TGTGCCACCGGACAGGGTGGCTACACCTTC,CATGQGGYTF
TRBJ2-3,TRBV19,medium-sized,NA,TGTGCCAGTGCGGGGCGTAGCACAGATACGCAGTATTTT,CASAGRSTDTQYF
TRBJ1-1,TRBV27,few,NA,TGTGCCAGCACCAAACAGGGAGGGGGTAACTACACTGAAGCTTTCTTT,CASTKQGGGNYTEAFF
TRBJ1-2,TRBV12-3/TRBV12-4,few,TRBD1,TGTGCCAGCAGAAGGACAGGGGAGACTTATGGCTACACCTTC,CASRRTGETYGYTF
TRBJ1-1,TRBV5-4,few,NA,TGTGCCAGCAGCTTAGAATCTGGAGATGAAGCTTTCTTT,CASSLESGDEAFF
TRBJ2-7,TRBV21-1,NA,NA,TGTGCCAGCAGCAAAGGGTCAGCGACTAGCGGGGGGGCTATAAACTCTCCTGGCGAGCAGTACTTC,CASSKGSATSGGAINSPGEQYF
TRBJ1-1,TRBV27,medium-sized,NA,TGTGCCAGCAGTGGTAACACTGAAGCTTTCTTT,CASSGNTEAFF
TRBJ2-7,TRBV5-6,medium-sized,NA,TGTGCCAGCAGCTTGAATCCGGCTACCCCCCGGAACGAGCAGTACTTC,CASSLNPATPRNEQYF
TRBJ1-5,TRBV19,medium-sized,TRBD1,TGTGCCAGTAGTCCAAACGACAGGGGAGGCAATCAGCCCCAGCATTTT,CASSPNDRGGNQPQHF
TRBJ2-7,TRBV4-3,NA,TRBD1,TGCGCCAGCAGATCCGGGACAGGGATAGGCGAGCAGTACTTC,CASRSGTGIGEQYF
TRBJ2-2,TRBV10-3,NA,NA,TGTGCCATCAGTGAGTCGATCCAGGGACCCCAGAACACCGGGGAGCTGTTTTTT,CAISESIQGPQNTGELFF
TRBJ1-5,TRBV25-1,NA,NA,TGTGCCAGCAGTGAAGGGCGCAGCAATCAGCCCCAGCATTTT,CASSEGRSNQPQHF
TRBJ2-3,TRBV6-1,few,NA,TGTGCCAGCAGTGCTAGCATAGAAACAGATACGCAGTATTTT,CASSASIETDTQYF
TRBJ2-1,TRBV5-4,few,NA,TGTGCCAGCAGCCACCCCGGGACGGTAACTTTGAAGAATGAGCAGTTCTTC,CASSHPGTVTLKNEQFF
TRBJ2-3,TRBV29-1,medium-sized,TRBD1,TGCAGCGACCGGACAGGGTCAGATACGCAGTATTTT,CSDRTGSDTQYF
TRBJ2-5,TRBV5-6,NA,NA,TGTGCCAGCAGCCTGGGACTTCAACAAGAGACCCAGTACTTC,CASSLGLQQETQYF
TRBJ2-1,TRBV15,medium-sized,NA,TGTGCCACCAGCGGGGTAGGTCGGGGGGCCGGAAACAATGAGCAGTTCTTC,CATSGVGRGAGNNEQFF
TRBJ2-2,TRBV5-6,few,NA,TGTGCCAGCAGCTTCTGGGCCGGGGAGCTGTTTTTT,CASSFWAGELFF
TRBJ2-5,TRBV27,NA,NA,TGTGCCAGCAGCCCTCGAGGGGGACAAGAGACCCAGTACTTC,CASSPRGGQETQYF
TRBJ1-1,TRBV19,few,NA,TGTGCCAGTCTGAAGGGATTGAACACTGAAGCTTTCTTT,CASLKGLNTEAFF
TRBJ2-7,TRBV27,NA,TRBD1,TGTGCCAGCAGTTCCCCGGGACAGGAGCCCTACGAGCAGTACTTC,CASSSPGQEPYEQYF
TRBJ1-1,TRBV27,NA,TRBD1,TGTGCCAGCGCCACATTTCAGGGGGCGAACACTGAAGCTTTCTTT,CASATFQGANTEAFF